Listed here are 30 T cell receptor beta chains from one sample, sequenced in a study of blood T cell repertoires in COVID-19. Libraries were prepared by immunoSEQ multiplex PCR; TCRdb keeps only in-frame clonotypes and omits some of them. The sample has about 210,000 clones, 85% seen once. Specimen: peripheral blood. All receptors come from a man aged 45 to 65 with COVID-19, enrolled during active disease.

The rearrangement joins TRBV10-3 to TRBJ2-7, with 12 bases that match TRBD2. Germline loops: CDR1 ENHRY, CDR2 SYGVKD. Losses at the gene ends were 3 bases for V and 1 base for J; bases not matched to a gene: 1. The CDR3 totals 15 residues. This CDR3 reads CAISEGLAGSYEQYF. The DNA for the CDR3 is TGTGCCATCAGTGAAGGACTAGCGGGGTCCTACGAGCAGTACTTC.

The chain employs TRBV24-1 and TRBJ1-4, with D possibly TRBD1 on 5 matching bases. Per the germline V gene, CDR1 is KGHDR and CDR2 is SFDVKD. CDR3 length equals 14 residues. V was pared by 3 bases and J by 3 bases, with 7 bases between. In nucleotides, the CDR3 is TGTGCCACCAGTGATGCGACAGCTAATGAAAAACTGTTTTTT. It specifies CATSDATANEKLFF.

This chain uses TRBV7-2 with TRBJ2-3, with D perhaps TRBD2 (5 bases). The CDR3 length is 15 residues. From germline, CDR1 is SGHTA and CDR2 FQGNSA. V gave up 5 bases and J gave up 2 bases, with 14 bases separating them. CDR3 in DNA: TGTGCCAGCAGCCTAAACGGGGTTTACACAGATACGCAGTATTTT. It yields the protein CASSLNGVYTDTQYF.

V is TRBV7-3 and J is TRBJ2-2; 8 nucleotides agree with TRBD2. J lost 4 bases, V lost 3 bases, and 4 bases had no gene match. Germline CDR1 is SGHTA and CDR2 is FQGTGA. There are 15 residues in the CDR3. The CDR3: CASSLSGGGTGELFF. The CDR3 bases are TGTGCCAGCAGCTTGAGCGGGGGTGGCACCGGGGAGCTGTTTTTT.

The chain is built from TRBV10-1 and TRBJ2-1, with TRBD1 identical over 8 bases. The V gene's germline CDR1 is WNHNN and CDR2 SYGVQD (reference sequence). This CDR3 spans 16 amino acids. V lost 0 bases and J lost 9; bases outside the gene matches: 10. The CDR3 sequence: CASSESFHRGIGEQFF. CDR3 sequence (DNA): TGCGCCAGCAGTGAGTCTTTCCACAGGGGGATCGGTGAGCAGTTCTTC.

The chain combines TRBV19 with TRBJ1-2, with a tentative D call TRBD1 (6 bases). The CDR3 length is 15 residues. Per germline, CDR1 LNHDA and CDR2 SQIVND (reference sequence). V was shortened by 5 bases and J by 4 bases, with 17 bases between the two germline ends. CDR3 residues: CASSPQGPLVYGYTF. CDR3 bases: TGTGCCAGTAGTCCACAGGGTCCGCTCGTCTATGGCTACACCTTC. The complete variable domain, with remaining parts taken from reference TRBV19 and TRBJ1-2, reads DGGITQSPKYLFRKEGQNVTLSCEQNLNHDAMYWYRQDPGQGLRLIYYSQIVNDFQKGDIAEGYSVSREKKESFPLTVTSAQKNPTAFYLCASSPQGPLVYGYTFGSGTRLTVV.

This chain connects TRBV28 to TRBJ1-6; 8 nucleotides align to TRBD1. This CDR3 contains 15 residues. Trimming at V came to 6 bases and at J to 5 bases, leaving 6 bases not matched to a gene. Per the germline V gene, CDR1 is MDHEN and CDR2 is SYDVKM. The CDR3 spells CASRPPGGHNSPLHF. DNA for the CDR3: TGTGCCAGCAGACCTCCAGGGGGCCATAATTCACCCCTCCACTTT.

This clone occurred once. The genes are TRBV28 and TRBJ1-5, with 9 bases identical to TRBD1. Germline V gene lookup returns CDR1 MDHEN and CDR2 SYDVKM. CDR3 size: 18 residues. With 4 bases clipped from V and 3 bases from J, the junction kept 13 bases outside the gene matches. CDR3 sequence reads: CASSWSMVRTGDNQPQHF. CDR3 nucleotides: TGTGCCAGCAGTTGGAGTATGGTCAGGACAGGGGACAATCAGCCCCAGCATTTT.

The V gene is TRBV4-2, the J gene TRBJ2-1, with D maybe TRBD2 (7 bases). This CDR3 has 15 residues. The ends were cut back, 2 bases at V and 7 bases at J, with 15 bases in the middle. Germline CDR1 reads LGHNA; CDR2 reads YNFKEQ. CDR3 amino acids: CASSQTGGRGNEQFF. In DNA, the CDR3 is TGTGCCAGCAGCCAAACGGGGGGCCGGGGAAATGAGCAGTTCTTC.

This clone was observed a few times. The chain links TRBV11-2 to TRBJ2-7, with D hard to call. The V end lost 3 bases, the J end lost 4 bases, and 7 bases lay between the germline ends. Germline values: CDR1 SGHAT, CDR2 FQNNGV. The CDR3 contains 12 residues. This CDR3 is CASSFSLYEQYF. In nucleotides, the CDR3 is TGTGCCAGCAGCTTTTCACTGTACGAGCAGTACTTC. Variable domain in full (rest from reference TRBV11-2 and TRBJ2-7): EAGVAQSPRYKIIEKRQSVAFWCNPISGHATLYWYQQILGQGPKLLIQFQNNGVVDDSQLPKDRFSAERLKGVDSTLKIQPAKLEDSAVYLCASSFSLYEQYFGPGTRLTVT.

The V and J genes are TRBV9 and TRBJ1-1; D is possibly TRBD1 (5 bases). Germline loops: CDR1 SGDLS, CDR2 YYNGEE. Trimming shortened V by 0 bases and J by 0 bases, and 18 bases separated the two germline ends. The CDR3 has 18 residues. CDR3 in DNA: TGTGCCAGCAGCGTAGTTTACGGGGGGGATACCATGAACACTGAAGCTTTCTTT. It is translated as CASSVVYGGDTMNTEAFF.

The chain combines TRBV4-3 with TRBJ1-2, with D possibly TRBD1 on 5 matching bases. Trimming left V 1 base short and J 4 bases short, with 13 bases between. Germline CDR1 is LGHNA and CDR2 is YSLEER. This CDR3 is 15 amino acids long. Here the CDR3 reads CASSQARTRSYGYTF. The CDR3, as DNA: TGCGCCAGCAGCCAAGCCCGGACAAGATCCTATGGCTACACCTTC.

This clone has a handful of counts. The chain combines TRBV2 with TRBJ1-6; TRBD1 aligns across 7 bases. Trimming took 6 bases from V and 8 from J; bases not matched to a gene: 7. Per the germline V gene, CDR1 is SNHLY and CDR2 is FYNNEI. This CDR3 spans 14 amino acids. The CDR3 protein is CASRGNTGDSPLHF. CDR3 in DNA: TGTGCCAGCAGGGGAAATACAGGGGATTCACCCCTCCACTTT.

This chain uses TRBV24-1 with TRBJ2-3; D uncertain. This CDR3 comprises 14 residues. The germline V and J ends were trimmed by 6 bases and 5 bases, with 14 bases remaining between them. Germline V gene sequence: CDR1 KGHDR, CDR2 SFDVKD. The CDR3 sequence: CATSRPSPGDTQYF. The DNA of the CDR3 is TGTGCCACCAGTCGCCCCTCCCCGGGAGATACGCAGTATTTT.

The rearrangement joins TRBV9 to TRBJ2-1; D is possibly TRBD1 (6 bases). The V end was cut by 0 bases, the J end by 0 bases, with 10 bases between. Germline values: CDR1 SGDLS, CDR2 YYNGEE. This CDR3 is 16 amino acids long. CDR3 DNA: TGTGCCAGCAGCGTAGGGGGGCCGAGCTCCTACAATGAGCAGTTCTTC. Its protein is CASSVGGPSSYNEQFF.

The chain uses TRBV10-3 and TRBJ2-5, with 7 nucleotides matching TRBD1. Germline trimming cut 2 bases from V and 1 base from J; bases unmatched to any gene: 4. Germline CDR1 ENHRY, CDR2 SYGVKD. The CDR3 contains 15 residues. This chain's CDR3 is CAISEPGTVQETQYF. DNA of the CDR3: TGTGCCATCAGTGAGCCCGGGACAGTCCAAGAGACCCAGTACTTC.

The sample holds one count of this clone. The rearrangement links TRBV15 to TRBJ1-1; D possibly corresponds to TRBD1 (5 bases). V shed 5 bases and J shed 3 bases, with 13 bases lying between them. CDR3 length: 14 residues. Per the germline V gene, CDR1 is LNHNV and CDR2 is YYDKDF (reference sequence). The DNA for the CDR3 is TGTGCCACCAGCCCTGAACCGGGGGACACTGAAGCTTTCTTT. This translates into CATSPEPGDTEAFF. Supplemented by reference TRBV15 and TRBJ1-1, the full variable domain reads DAMVIQNPRYQVTQFGKPVTLSCSQTLNHNVMYWYQQKSSQAPKLLFHYYDKDFNNEADTPDNFQSRRPNTSFCFLDIRSPGLGDTAMYLCATSPEPGDTEAFFGQGTRLTVV.

J is TRBJ2-1 and V is TRBV11-1; tentatively, D is TRBD2 (6 bases). The CDR3 spans 14 residues. The germline V and J ends were trimmed by 5 bases and 5 bases, with 13 bases remaining between them. CDR1 and CDR2 from the germline V gene are SGHAT and FQDESV (reference sequence). In DNA form, the CDR3 reads TGTGCCAGCAGCGCGCGCGGGAACCACAATGAGCAGTTCTTC. Translating gives CASSARGNHNEQFF.

This clone occurred once. The V gene is TRBV9, the J gene TRBJ2-1; maybe TRBD2 (5 bases). V was shortened by 0 bases and J by 7 bases, with 14 bases between the two germline ends. This CDR3 is built from 15 residues. Per germline, CDR1 SGDLS and CDR2 YYNGEE. The DNA of the CDR3 is TGTGCCAGCAGCGTAGCTAGTGAGCGGAGAAATGAGCAGTTCTTC. Amino acids: CASSVASERRNEQFF.

The CDR3 here is CASSYGRGYTEAFF. CDR3 in DNA: TGTGCCAGCAGTTACGGAAGGGGTTACACTGAAGCTTTCTTT. The rearrangement uses TRBV6-2 or TRBV6-3 and TRBJ1-1; perhaps TRBD1 as D (5 bases). Trimming pared 2 bases from V and 3 bases from J, leaving 10 bases between. The CDR3 consists of 14 residues. CDR1 is MNHEY and CDR2 is SVGEGT in the germline V gene.

The chain carries TRBV3-1 (or the pseudogene TRBV3-2) and TRBJ1-5, with 11 bases that match TRBD1. The CDR3 covers 16 residues. J lost 6 bases, V lost 1 base, and 5 bases had no gene match. Germline values: CDR1 LGHDT, CDR2 YNNKEL (reference sequence). The CDR3 DNA reads TGTGCCAGCAGCCAAGCTGGGACAGGGGGAACTCAGCCCCAGCATTTT. Amino acids: CASSQAGTGGTQPQHF.

J is TRBJ2-1 and V is TRBV5-8; 9 bases map to TRBD1. Germline V gene sequence: CDR1 SGHTS, CDR2 YDEGEE. The J segment lost 5 bases and the V segment lost 2 bases, leaving 2 bases of the junction unmatched. The CDR3 loop spans 14 amino acids. The CDR3 DNA reads TGTGCCAGCAGCTTCAGGGACAGGGACAATGAGCAGTTCTTC. The encoded protein is CASSFRDRDNEQFF.

A remark on this clone: One end of the junction is discordant with germline, which a read error may explain. The chain carries TRBV7-7 and TRBJ1-1, with TRBD1 matching over 9 bases. Germline CDR1 reads SSHAT; CDR2 reads FNYEAQ (reference sequence). The CDR3 is made up of 17 amino acids. The CDR3 bases are TGTGCTAGCAGCCCGCCTCCCGGGACAGGGCCGAACACTGAAGCTTTCTTT. Translating gives CASSPPPGTGPNTEAFF.

The chain couples TRBV6-6 to TRBJ2-3; 7 nucleotides agree with TRBD2. The CDR3 length is 16 residues. From germline, CDR1 is MNHNY and CDR2 SVGAGI (reference sequence). The V gene end was trimmed by 5 bases and the J gene end by 2 bases; junction bases not matched to a gene: 10. In nucleotides, the CDR3 is TGTGCCAGCAGTCTGAGGTCCAGCGGGGTCACAGATACGCAGTATTTT. Its protein product is CASSLRSSGVTDTQYF.

This sequence joins TRBV7-2 and TRBJ1-2; 9 bases are a match to TRBD1. In germline, CDR1 is SGHTA, CDR2 FQGNSA. J lost 4 bases, V lost 4 bases, and 7 bases had no gene match. The CDR3 has 15 amino acids. Here the CDR3 DNA reads TGTGCCAGCAGCTCCTATGGACAGGGGATCTATGGCTACACCTTC. Translating it yields CASSSYGQGIYGYTF.

This chain links TRBV5-6 with TRBJ2-7, with TRBD1 as a possible D gene (7 bases). CDR1 is SGHDT, CDR2 YYEEEE, per germline. V shed 4 bases and J shed 6 bases, with 14 bases lying between them. The CDR3 is 13 amino acids. CDR3 sequence: CASSVTQGGEQYF. CDR3 sequence (DNA): TGTGCCAGCAGCGTGACCCAGGGGGGCGAGCAGTACTTC.

This clone was detected a few times. CDR3: CASSLAGTDTQYF. CDR3 DNA: TGCGCCAGCAGCTTGGCGGGGACAGATACGCAGTATTTT. The chain combines TRBV5-1 with TRBJ2-3, with a tentative D call TRBD2 (5 bases). The CDR3 has 13 residues. Germline loops: CDR1 SGHRS, CDR2 YFSETQ. Trimming removed 0 bases from V and 3 bases from J, with 5 bases in between.

The chain links TRBV18 to TRBJ1-6; a weak D match, TRBD1 (5 bases). The CDR3 is 14 amino acids. From germline, CDR1 is KGHSH and CDR2 LQKENI. The V end lost 3 bases, the J end lost 9 bases, and 12 bases lay between the germline ends. This CDR3 reads CASSPGQGSSPLHF. CDR3 in DNA: TGTGCCAGCTCACCCGGGCAGGGATCTTCACCCCTCCACTTT.

The rearrangement uses TRBV19 and TRBJ1-3, with no clear D. CDR3 length: 16 amino acids. V was trimmed by 5 bases and J by 2 bases, leaving 16 bases between them. Germline V gene lookup returns CDR1 LNHDA and CDR2 SQIVND (reference sequence). The CDR3 nucleotides are TGTGCCAGTAGTGGCGGATTCAGTCCACCTGGAAACACCATATATTTT. Its protein product is CASSGGFSPPGNTIYF.

The chain uses TRBV5-1 and TRBJ2-7; D is uncertain. Looked up from germline, CDR1 is SGHRS and CDR2 is YFSETQ. The CDR3 consists of 14 residues. V lost 2 bases and J 0 bases, leaving 9 bases between the germline ends. CDR3: CASSFGITSYEQYF. CDR3 nucleotides: TGCGCCAGCAGCTTTGGCATCACCTCCTACGAGCAGTACTTC.